The clone carrying this T cell receptor (beta chain) was observed at least ten times. The antigen is unknown. Trimming cost V 5 bases and J 16 bases; bases outside gene matches: 8. The CDR3 runs 12 residues. Germline V gene sequence: CDR1 MNHEY, CDR2 SVGEGT. This entry belongs to a study of response to subunit inactivated influenza vaccine. Study results and caveats: Seasonal influenza vaccination, on each occasion, was suggested by the authors to recruit few new T cells.

TCRdb re-called the RT-PCR reads through MiXCR, storing one row per CDR3 protein. Of about 310,000 distinct CDR3 sequences listed, around 22% are singletons. The chain combines TRBV6-2 or TRBV6-3 with TRBJ1-5; 10 positions match TRBD1. This sequence was found in a man between 50 and 75 years old who received an inactivated influenza vaccine. The material was PBMCs from blood, obtained approximately 20 months after vaccination. DNA for the CDR3: TGTGCCAGCAGTAGCCGGGACAGGGGTGTACATTTT. Its translation is CASSSRDRGVHF.